This TCR beta chain was captured in a study of shared T cell receptors in the human thymus. The method was immunoSEQ multiplex PCR; TCRdb's version includes in-frame clones alone and lacks a portion of them. The data show hundreds of thousands of clones, about 89% seen once. Germline V gives CDR1 LNHDA, CDR2 SQIVND (reference sequence). The CDR3 is 14 residues long. The V end was cut by 5 bases, the J end by 3 bases, with 10 bases between. These data also formed part of another study, on human thymus T cells.

The sequenced material came from thymocytes. The source is a boy in the first two years of life with a congenital heart defect. J is TRBJ2-2 and V is TRBV19; no clear D. Here the CDR3 DNA reads TGTGCCAGTAGTCCTCAGGCGTACACCGGGGAGCTGTTTTTT. Its protein is CASSPQAYTGELFF.